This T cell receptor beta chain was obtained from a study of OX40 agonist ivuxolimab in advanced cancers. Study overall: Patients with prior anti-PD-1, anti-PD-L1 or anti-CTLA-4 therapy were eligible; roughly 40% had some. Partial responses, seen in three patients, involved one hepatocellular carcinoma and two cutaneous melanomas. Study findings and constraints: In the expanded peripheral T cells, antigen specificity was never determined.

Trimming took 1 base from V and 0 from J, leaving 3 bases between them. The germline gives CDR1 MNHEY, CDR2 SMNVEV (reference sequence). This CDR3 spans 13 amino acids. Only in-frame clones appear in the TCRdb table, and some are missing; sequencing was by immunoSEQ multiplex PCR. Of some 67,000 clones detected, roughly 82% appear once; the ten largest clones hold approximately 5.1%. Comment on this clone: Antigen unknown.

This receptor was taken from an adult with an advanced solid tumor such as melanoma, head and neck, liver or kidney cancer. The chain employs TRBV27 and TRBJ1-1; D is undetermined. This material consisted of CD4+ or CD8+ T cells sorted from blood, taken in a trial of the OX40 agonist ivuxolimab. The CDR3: CASSLFLNTEAFF. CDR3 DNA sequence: TGTGCCAGCAGTTTATTCCTGAACACTGAAGCTTTCTTT.